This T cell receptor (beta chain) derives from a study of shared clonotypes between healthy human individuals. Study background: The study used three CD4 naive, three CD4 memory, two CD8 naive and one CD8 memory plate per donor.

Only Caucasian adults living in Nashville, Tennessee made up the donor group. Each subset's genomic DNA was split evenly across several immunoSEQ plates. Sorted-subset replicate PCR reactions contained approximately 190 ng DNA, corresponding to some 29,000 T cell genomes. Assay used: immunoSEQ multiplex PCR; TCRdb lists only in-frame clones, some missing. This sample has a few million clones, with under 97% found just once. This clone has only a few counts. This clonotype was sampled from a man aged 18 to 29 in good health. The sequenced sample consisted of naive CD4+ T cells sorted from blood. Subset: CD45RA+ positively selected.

As DNA, the CDR3 is TGTGCCAGCAGCCAGCGGGAGGGTTACGAGCAGTACTTC. It codes for CASSQREGYEQYF. The rearrangement joins TRBV2 to TRBJ2-7; 10 bases are shared with TRBD2. This CDR3 comprises 13 residues. V lost 6 bases, J lost 4 bases, and 3 bases stayed unmatched. The germline gives CDR1 SNHLY, CDR2 FYNNEI.